The clone carrying this TCR beta chain occurred a few times. There are 15 residues in the CDR3. With 2 bases clipped from V and 1 base from J, the junction kept 2 bases outside the gene matches. CDR1 is ENHRY and CDR2 is SYGVKD in the germline V gene. This sample was included in a study of blood T cell repertoires in COVID-19. Living in roughly 25 US areas, the participants were between roughly 18 and 89 years of age. Cohort placement rested on clinical history that participants reported themselves. In the authors' methods: It was from reference gene primer amplification that nucleated cell counts were estimated. Profiling relied on immunoSEQ multiplex PCR, and the TCRdb table lists in-frame clones only, not all of them. V and J calls and clone size come straight from that table; D and trimming were deduced from the DNA. The sample records about 330,000 clones, approximately 88% being singletons.

The sequenced material came from PBMCs or T cells enriched from blood (not recorded which). V gene TRBV10-3 combines with J gene TRBJ2-5; 9 positions agree with TRBD1. The origin of this receptor is a man aged 25-45 years who had recovered from COVID-19. The DNA for the CDR3 is TGTGCCATCAGTGAGGGGGGACAGGGCCAAGAGACCCAGTACTTC. It encodes CAISEGGQGQETQYF.